This TCR beta chain derives from a study of PD-1 blockade in mismatch repair-deficient tumors. TCRdb's table, derived via immunoSEQ multiplex PCR, lists solely in-frame clones and lacks some. The sample has tens of thousands of clones; approximately 84% are singletons. The CDR3 totals 15 residues. Trimming cost V 6 bases and J 6 bases; bases outside gene matches: 10. CDR1 MNHEY and CDR2 SVGAGI come from the germline V gene. This receptor was identified in an adult with mismatch repair-deficient cancer. This material consisted of PBMCs, taken before pembrolizumab treatment. The gene calls are TRBV6-5 and TRBJ2-1; 8 nucleotides agree with TRBD1. CDR3 in DNA: TGTGCCAGCAGGCTACAGGGGGGTATAGGCAATGAGCAGTTCTTC. Translated: CASRLQGGIGNEQFF.